This TCR beta chain was sequenced in a study of regulatory T cells in long-lasting Graves disease. Documented time point: persistent/refractory GD, antithyroid drugs over 5 years with positive TRAb. The TCR library was prepared using RNA isolated from PBMCs. iRepertoire HTBI primers and Arm-PCR of CDR3 regions built TCR beta libraries. TCRdb reprocessed the multiplex PCR reads via MiXCR and lists one record per CDR3 protein. Of around 400,000 distinct CDR3 sequences in the sample, around 20% were seen once. Germline V CDR1 and CDR2: LGHDT, YNNKEL (reference sequence). This CDR3 spans 12 amino acids. V was shortened by 2 bases and J by 8 bases, with 4 bases between the two germline ends.

This chain connects TRBV3-1 to TRBJ1-6; no definite D call. The sequencing used peripheral blood mononuclear cells (PBMCs), collected when the disease was refractory, from a patient treated with antithyroid drugs. The origin of this receptor is a female donor with Graves disease. The CDR3 here is CASSQTDSPLHF. CDR3 nucleotide sequence: TGTGCCAGCAGCCAAACGGATTCACCCCTCCACTTT.